This TCR beta chain was sequenced for a study of blood T cell repertoires in COVID-19. Turning to the study itself: PBMCs, B-cell-depleted T cells, or T cells provided the cDNA or gDNA that made up the material.

In the authors' methods: For nucleated cells, counts were estimated from reference gene primer amplification. Libraries were prepared by immunoSEQ multiplex PCR; TCRdb keeps only in-frame clonotypes and omits some of them. The V and J calls and clone size come from that table; D and trimming were worked out from the DNA. This table holds around 230,000 clones, over 70% found once. V was cut by 5 bases and J by 1 base, with 12 bases left in between. CDR1 SGHAT and CDR2 FQNNGV come from the germline V gene. This CDR3 has 14 residues. This TCR was recovered from a woman older than 75 with acute or convalescent COVID-19. The chain carries TRBV11-2 and TRBJ2-7; possible D gene TRBD2, 5 bases. The sequencing sample was made of peripheral blood. CDR3 sequence: CASSPVPGSYEQYF. Here the CDR3 DNA reads TGTGCCAGCAGCCCCGTCCCGGGATCCTACGAGCAGTACTTC.